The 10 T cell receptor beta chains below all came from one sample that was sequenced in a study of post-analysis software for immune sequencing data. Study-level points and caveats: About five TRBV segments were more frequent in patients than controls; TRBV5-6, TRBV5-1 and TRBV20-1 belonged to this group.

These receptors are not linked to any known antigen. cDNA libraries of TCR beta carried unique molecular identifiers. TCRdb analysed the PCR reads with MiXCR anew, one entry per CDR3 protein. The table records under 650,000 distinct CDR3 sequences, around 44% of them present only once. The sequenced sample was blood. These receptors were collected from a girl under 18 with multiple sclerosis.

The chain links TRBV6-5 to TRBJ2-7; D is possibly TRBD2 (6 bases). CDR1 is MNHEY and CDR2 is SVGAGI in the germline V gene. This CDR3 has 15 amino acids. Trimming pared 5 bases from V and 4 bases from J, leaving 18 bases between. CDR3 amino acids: CASSLRPGTFYEQYF. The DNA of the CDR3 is TGTGCCAGCAGTCTCCGACCCGGGACTTTTTACGAGCAGTACTTC.

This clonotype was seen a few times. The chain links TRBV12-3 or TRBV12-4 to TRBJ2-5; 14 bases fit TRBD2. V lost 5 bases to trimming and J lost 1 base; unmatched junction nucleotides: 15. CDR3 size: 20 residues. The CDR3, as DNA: TGTGCCAGCAGTCCGCATCTTGGACTAGCGGGAGGAGAGGTCCAAGAGACCCAGTACTTC. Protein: CASSPHLGLAGGEVQETQYF.

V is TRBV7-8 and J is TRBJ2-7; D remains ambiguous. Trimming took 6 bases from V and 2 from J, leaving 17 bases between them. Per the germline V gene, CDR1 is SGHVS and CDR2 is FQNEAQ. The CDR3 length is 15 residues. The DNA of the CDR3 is TGTGCCAGCAGTGGGAAGAGAGTCCCGACCTACGAGCAGTACTTC. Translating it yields CASSGKRVPTYEQYF.

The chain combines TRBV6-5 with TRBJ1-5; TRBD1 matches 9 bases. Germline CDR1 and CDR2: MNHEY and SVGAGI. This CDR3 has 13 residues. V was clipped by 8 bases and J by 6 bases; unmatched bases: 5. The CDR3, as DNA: TGTGCCAGCCGGGACAGGGATGGTCAGCCCCAGCATTTT. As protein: CASRDRDGQPQHF.

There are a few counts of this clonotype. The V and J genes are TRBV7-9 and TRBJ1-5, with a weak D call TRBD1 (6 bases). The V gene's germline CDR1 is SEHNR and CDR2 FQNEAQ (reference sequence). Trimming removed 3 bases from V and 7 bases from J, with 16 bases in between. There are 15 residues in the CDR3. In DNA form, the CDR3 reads TGTGCCAGCAGCTTTTCGGGGGCAGGGGAACAGCCCCAGCATTTT. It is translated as CASSFSGAGEQPQHF.

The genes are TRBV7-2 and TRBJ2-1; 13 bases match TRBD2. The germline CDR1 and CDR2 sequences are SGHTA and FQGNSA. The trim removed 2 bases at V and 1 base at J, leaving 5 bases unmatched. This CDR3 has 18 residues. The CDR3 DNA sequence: TGTGCCAGCAGCTTAAAACTAGCGGGAGGGTCGTCCTACAATGAGCAGTTCTTC. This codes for CASSLKLAGGSSYNEQFF.

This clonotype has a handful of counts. CDR3 DNA: TGTGCCAGCAGCTCCCTGTGGGGGGTCACAGGGGGTTCGGAAGAGACCCAGTACTTC. Residues: CASSSLWGVTGGSEETQYF. This chain uses TRBV7-9 with TRBJ2-5, with 8 bases lining up with TRBD1. This CDR3 region has 19 residues. J gave up 3 bases and V 4 bases, and 19 bases lay outside the gene matches. Germline CDR1 is SEHNR and CDR2 is FQNEAQ (reference sequence).

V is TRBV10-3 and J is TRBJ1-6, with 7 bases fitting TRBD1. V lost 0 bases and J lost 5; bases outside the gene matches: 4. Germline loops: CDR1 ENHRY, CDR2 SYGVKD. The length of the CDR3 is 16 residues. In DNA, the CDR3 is TGTGCCATCAGTGAGTCGGCAACAGGGGATAATTCACCCCTCCACTTT. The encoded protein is CAISESATGDNSPLHF.

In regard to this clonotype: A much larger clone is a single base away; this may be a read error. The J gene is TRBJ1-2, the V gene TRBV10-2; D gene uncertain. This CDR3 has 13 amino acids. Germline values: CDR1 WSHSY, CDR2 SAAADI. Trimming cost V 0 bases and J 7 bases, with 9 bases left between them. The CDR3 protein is CASSESTGTGYTF. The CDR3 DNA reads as TGCGCCAGCAGTGAGTCGACGGGAACTGGCTACACCTTC.

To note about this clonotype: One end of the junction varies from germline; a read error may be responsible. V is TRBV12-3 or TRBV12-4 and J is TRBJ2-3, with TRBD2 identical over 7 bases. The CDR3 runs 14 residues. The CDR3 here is CASSLRTRADTEYF. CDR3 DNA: TGTGCCAGCAGTTTAAGGACTAGAGCAGATACGGAGTATTTT.